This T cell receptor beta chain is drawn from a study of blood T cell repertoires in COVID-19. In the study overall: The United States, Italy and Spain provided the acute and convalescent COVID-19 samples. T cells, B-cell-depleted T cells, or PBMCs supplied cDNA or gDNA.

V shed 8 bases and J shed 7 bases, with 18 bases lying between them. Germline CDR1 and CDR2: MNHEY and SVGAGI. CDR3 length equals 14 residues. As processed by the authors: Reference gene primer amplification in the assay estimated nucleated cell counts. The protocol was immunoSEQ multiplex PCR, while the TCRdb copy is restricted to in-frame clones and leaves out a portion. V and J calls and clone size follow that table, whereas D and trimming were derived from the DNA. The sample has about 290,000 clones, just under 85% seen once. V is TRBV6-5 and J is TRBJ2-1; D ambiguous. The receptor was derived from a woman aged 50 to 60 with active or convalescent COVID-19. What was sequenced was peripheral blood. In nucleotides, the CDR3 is TGTGCCAGCCTACGAGAAAGTTTGTTGAATGAGCAGTTCTTC. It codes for CASLRESLLNEQFF.